This T cell receptor (beta chain) originates from a study of blood T cell repertoires in COVID-19. As for the study in general: Nucleic acid was either cDNA or gDNA, and it came from T cells, B-cell-depleted T cells, or PBMCs.

Sequenced by immunoSEQ multiplex PCR; TCRdb stores in-frame clones only, minus some. The sample includes about 300,000 clones, about 90% seen only once; the top ten take about 6.8%. Input material: peripheral blood. The TCR sequence derives from a man aged 18 to 29 who had recovered from COVID-19.

CDR3: CASSQDGTGGSPLHF. The CDR3 DNA is TGCGCCAGCAGCCAAGATGGGACAGGGGGTTCACCCCTCCACTTT. The chain carries TRBV4-3 and TRBJ1-6; 11 nucleotides agree with TRBD1. The CDR3 is made up of 15 amino acids. Germline lookup yields CDR1 LGHNA and CDR2 YSLEER. Trimming cost V 0 bases and J 9 bases; bases outside gene matches: 1.